This section outlines one TCR beta chain sequence together with its context. The data stem from a study of blood T cell repertoires in COVID-19. In the original processing: By means of reference gene primer amplification, nucleated cell counts were estimated. Method: immunoSEQ multiplex PCR; TCRdb's copy keeps in-frame clones and lacks some. That table gives V, J and clone size, and the DNA gave D and trimming. The repertoire has 92,000 or so clones, roughly 78% of them found once; the top ten carry under 15%. CDR1 SGHDN and CDR2 FVKESK come from the germline V gene. The V gene end was trimmed by 3 bases and the J gene end by 1 base; junction bases not matched to a gene: 5. The CDR3 is 17 amino acids.

This chain joins TRBV14 and TRBJ2-5, with TRBD2 identical over 13 bases. The receptor comes from a woman of 80 years or more with acute or convalescent COVID-19. The sample comprised peripheral blood. The CDR3 DNA reads TGTGCCAGCAGCCAGCCGACTAGCGGGGGGCTCCAAGAGACCCAGTACTTC. Its translation: CASSQPTSGGLQETQYF.